The source of this TCR delta chain is a study of Vδ1+ human thymocytes. Study observations and caveats: In the thymus, TRG and TRD repertoires looked highly polyclonal with Gaussian CDR3 lengths.

Germline V lookup: CDR1 TSWWSYY, CDR2 QGS. The CDR3 totals 18 residues. The V segment lost 0 bases and the J segment 0 bases; nucleotides outside the gene matches: 9. Extracted RNA was reverse transcribed into cDNA. Multiplex PCR used pooled V-gene forward primers and a constant-region reverse primer to amplify CDR3s. TCRdb fed the multiplex PCR reads into CATT to redo clone calling. This table holds 20,000 to 25,000 delta-chain clones, roughly 8% found once. In its sample, this clone was seen a few times. The antigen is undetermined. The source of this sequence is a child in the first two years of life who had congenital heart surgery. The rearrangement uses TRDV1 and TRDJ1, with 8 bases lining up with TRDD2. Sequencing was carried out using Vdelta1+ gamma-delta thymocytes from the thymus. Sample subset: FACS-sorted CD3+ TCRalphabeta- TCRVdelta1+ TCRVdelta2- thymocytes. This CDR3 reads CALGELIFLRPYTDKLIF. CDR3 in DNA: TGTGCTCTTGGGGAACTGATCTTCCTACGCCCCTACACCGATAAACTCATCTTT.